The rows below give T cell receptor beta chains drawn from one sample of a study of siplizumab effects on memory and regulatory T cells. Assay used: immunoSEQ multiplex PCR; TCRdb lists only in-frame clones, some missing. The sample includes some 100,000 clones, around 94% of them seen just once. The sample taken for sequencing was Tregs sorted from blood. These receptors came from a human donor in good health. Both conserved end residues are part of each CDR3. The D gene is left open where the match is weak. A clone size is listed for some rows: how often the clone was seen (once, few, many), or a class if it is expanded.

TGTGCCAGCAGTAGGAGCGGGAGGCGGGAAGAGACCCAGTACTTC	CASSRSGRREETQYF	TRBD2	TRBV27	once	TRBJ2-5
TGTGCCAGCAGCTTGGGGCAGGGCCGTGAAGCTTTCTTT	CASSLGQGREAFF	NA	TRBV7-3	NA	TRBJ1-1
TGTGCCAGTAGCCATATAAACACTGAAGCTTTCTTT	CASSHINTEAFF	NA	TRBV19	NA	TRBJ1-1
TGTGCCAGCAGTTACTCGCTGGGGGCGCGGGGCGGGGAGCTGTTTTTT	CASSYSLGARGGELFF	NA	TRBV6-5	once	TRBJ2-2
TGTGCCAGCAGTGCCTCACATGCCTCGCACTACAATGAGCAGTTCTTC	CASSASHASHYNEQFF	NA	TRBV6-1	NA	TRBJ2-1
TGTGCCTGGACAGGGGGCCCTCAAGCTTTCTTT	CAWTGGPQAFF	TRBD1	TRBV30	few	TRBJ1-1
TGCGCCAGCAGCCTGGGGGCCGGCTACGAGCAGTACTTC	CASSLGAGYEQYF	NA	TRBV5-1	NA	TRBJ2-7
TGTGCCAGCAGTTTTCTAACAGGCCTCTCCATAAATGAGCAGTTCTTC	CASSFLTGLSINEQFF	NA	TRBV6-6	NA	TRBJ2-1
TGTGCCAGCAGTTTTGAAACAGGGAATGAGCAGTTCTTC	CASSFETGNEQFF	NA	TRBV6-4	NA	TRBJ2-1
TGTGCCTGGAGTGTACTAAGGGAGCAAAGGGGCTACACCTTC	CAWSVLREQRGYTF	NA	TRBV30	NA	TRBJ1-2